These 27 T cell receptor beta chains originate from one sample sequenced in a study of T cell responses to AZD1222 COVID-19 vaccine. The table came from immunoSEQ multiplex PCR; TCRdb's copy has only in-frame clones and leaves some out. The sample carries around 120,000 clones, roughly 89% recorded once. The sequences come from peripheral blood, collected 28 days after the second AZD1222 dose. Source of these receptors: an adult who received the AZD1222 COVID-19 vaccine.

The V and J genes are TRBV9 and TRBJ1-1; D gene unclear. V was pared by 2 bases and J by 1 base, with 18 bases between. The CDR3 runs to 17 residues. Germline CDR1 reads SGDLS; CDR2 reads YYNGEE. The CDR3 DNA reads TGTGCCAGCAGCGTCGGTGGAGGTGGTTTAGAGAACACTGAAGCTTTCTTT. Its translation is CASSVGGGGLENTEAFF.

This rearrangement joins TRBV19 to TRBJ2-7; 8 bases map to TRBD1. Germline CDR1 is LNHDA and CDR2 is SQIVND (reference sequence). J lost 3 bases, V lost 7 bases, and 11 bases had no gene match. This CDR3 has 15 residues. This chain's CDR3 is CASTVGQGGVYEQYF. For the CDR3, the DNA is TGTGCCAGTACGGTCGGACAGGGAGGTGTCTACGAGCAGTACTTC.

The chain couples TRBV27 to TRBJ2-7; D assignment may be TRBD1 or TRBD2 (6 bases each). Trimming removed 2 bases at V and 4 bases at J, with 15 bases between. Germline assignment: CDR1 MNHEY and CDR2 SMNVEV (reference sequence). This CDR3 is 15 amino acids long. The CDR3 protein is CASSLNVRGAYEQYF. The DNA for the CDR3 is TGTGCCAGCAGTTTAAATGTTAGGGGGGCATACGAGCAGTACTTC.

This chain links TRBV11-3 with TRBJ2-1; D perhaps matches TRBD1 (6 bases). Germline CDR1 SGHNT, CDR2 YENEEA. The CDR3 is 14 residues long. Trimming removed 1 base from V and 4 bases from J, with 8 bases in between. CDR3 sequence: CASSLGTAYNEQFF. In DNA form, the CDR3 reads TGTGCCAGCAGCTTAGGGACAGCGTACAATGAGCAGTTCTTC.

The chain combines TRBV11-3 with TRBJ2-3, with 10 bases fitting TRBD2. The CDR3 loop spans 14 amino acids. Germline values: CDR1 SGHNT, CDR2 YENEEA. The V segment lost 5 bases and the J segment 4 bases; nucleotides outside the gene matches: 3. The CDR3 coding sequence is TGTGCCAGCAGCCGGACTAGCGGAGCAGATACGCAGTATTTT. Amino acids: CASSRTSGADTQYF.

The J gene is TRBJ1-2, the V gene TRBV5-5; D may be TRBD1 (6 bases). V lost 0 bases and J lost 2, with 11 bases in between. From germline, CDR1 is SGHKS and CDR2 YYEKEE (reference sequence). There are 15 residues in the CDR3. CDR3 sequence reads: CASSLAGQKNYGYTF. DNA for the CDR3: TGTGCCAGCAGCTTGGCCGGACAGAAGAACTATGGCTACACCTTC.

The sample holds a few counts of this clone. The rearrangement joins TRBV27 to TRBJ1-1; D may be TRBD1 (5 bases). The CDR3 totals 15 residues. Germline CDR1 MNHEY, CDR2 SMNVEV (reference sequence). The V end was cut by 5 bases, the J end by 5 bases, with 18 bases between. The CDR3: CASSPILGGVTEAFF. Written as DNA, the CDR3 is TGTGCCAGCAGTCCAATCCTCGGAGGGGTAACTGAAGCTTTCTTT.

In nucleotides, the CDR3 is TGTGCCAGTAGTATACTGGACAGTCTCTATGGCTACACCTTC. It yields the protein CASSILDSLYGYTF. The chain employs TRBV19 and TRBJ1-2, with D perhaps TRBD1 (6 bases). This CDR3 has 14 amino acids. CDR1 and CDR2 (germline): LNHDA, SQIVND (reference sequence). V was shortened by 2 bases and J by 4 bases, with 11 bases between the two germline ends.

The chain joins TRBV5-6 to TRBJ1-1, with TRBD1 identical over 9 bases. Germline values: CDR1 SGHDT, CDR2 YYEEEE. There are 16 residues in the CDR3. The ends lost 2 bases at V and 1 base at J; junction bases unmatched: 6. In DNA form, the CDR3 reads TGTGCCAGCAGCTTCTGGGGGACAGGGCAGAACACTGAAGCTTTCTTT. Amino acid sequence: CASSFWGTGQNTEAFF.

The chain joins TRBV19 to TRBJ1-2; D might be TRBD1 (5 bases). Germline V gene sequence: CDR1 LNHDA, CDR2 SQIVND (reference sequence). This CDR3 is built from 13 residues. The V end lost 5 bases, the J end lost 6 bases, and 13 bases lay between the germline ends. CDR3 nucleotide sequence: TGTGCCAGTAGTCGGGGTAGGGGTGATGGCTACACCTTC. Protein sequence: CASSRGRGDGYTF.

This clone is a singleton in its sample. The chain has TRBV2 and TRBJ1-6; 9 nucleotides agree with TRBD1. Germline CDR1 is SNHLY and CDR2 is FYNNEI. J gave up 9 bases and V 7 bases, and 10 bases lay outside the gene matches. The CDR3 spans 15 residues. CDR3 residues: CASTRGQGIGSPLHF. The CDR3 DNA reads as TGTGCCAGCACCAGGGGACAGGGTATTGGTTCACCCCTCCACTTT.

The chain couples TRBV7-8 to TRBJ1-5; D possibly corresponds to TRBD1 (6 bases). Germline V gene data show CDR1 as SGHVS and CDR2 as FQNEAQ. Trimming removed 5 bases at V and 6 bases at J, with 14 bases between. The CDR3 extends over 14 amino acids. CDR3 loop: CASSRDTVIQPQHF. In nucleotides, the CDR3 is TGTGCCAGCAGCCGGGACACCGTGATTCAGCCCCAGCATTTT.

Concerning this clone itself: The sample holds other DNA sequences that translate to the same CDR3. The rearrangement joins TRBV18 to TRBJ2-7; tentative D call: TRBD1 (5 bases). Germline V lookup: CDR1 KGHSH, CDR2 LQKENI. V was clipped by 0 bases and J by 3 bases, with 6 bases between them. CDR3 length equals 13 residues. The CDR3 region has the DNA TGTGCCAGCTCACCACCAGGGGACTACGAGCAGTACTTC. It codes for CASSPPGDYEQYF. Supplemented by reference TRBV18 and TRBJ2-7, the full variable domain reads NAGVMQNPRHLVRRRGQEARLRCSPMKGHSHVYWYRQLPEEGLKFMVYLQKENIIDESGMPKERFSAEFPKEGPSILRIQQVVRGDSAAYFCASSPPGDYEQYFGPGTRLTVT.

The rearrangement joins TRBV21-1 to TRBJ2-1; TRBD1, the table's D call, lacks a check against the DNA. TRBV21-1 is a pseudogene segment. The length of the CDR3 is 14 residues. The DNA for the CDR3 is TGTGCCAGCAGCCGGGACAGGGAGAGTGATGAGCAGTTCTTC. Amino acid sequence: CASSRDRESDEQFF.

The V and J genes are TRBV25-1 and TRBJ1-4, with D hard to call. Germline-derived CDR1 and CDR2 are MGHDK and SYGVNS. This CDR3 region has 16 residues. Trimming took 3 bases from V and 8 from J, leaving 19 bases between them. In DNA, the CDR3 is TGTGCCAGCAGTGACCTCAAGCCCCCGCCGGGAGAAAAACTGTTTTTT. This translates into CASSDLKPPPGEKLFF.

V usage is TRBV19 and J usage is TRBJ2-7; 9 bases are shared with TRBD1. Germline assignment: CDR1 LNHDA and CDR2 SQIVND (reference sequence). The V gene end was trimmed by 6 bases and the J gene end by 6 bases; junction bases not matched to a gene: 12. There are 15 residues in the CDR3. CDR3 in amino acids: CASRNTGTGRREQYF. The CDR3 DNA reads TGTGCCAGTAGAAACACCGGGACAGGGCGTCGCGAGCAGTACTTC.

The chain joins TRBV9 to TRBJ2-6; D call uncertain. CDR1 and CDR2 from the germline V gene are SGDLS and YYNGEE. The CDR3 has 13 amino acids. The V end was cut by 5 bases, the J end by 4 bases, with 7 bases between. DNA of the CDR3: TGTGCCAGCAGAGGGATCGGGGCCAACGTCCTGACTTTC. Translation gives CASRGIGANVLTF. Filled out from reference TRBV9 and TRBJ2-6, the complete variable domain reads DSGVTQTPKHLITATGQRVTLRCSPRSGDLSVYWYQQSLDQGLQFLIQYYNGEERAKGNILERFSAQQFPDLHSELNLSSLELGDSALYFCASRGIGANVLTFGAGSRLTVL.

CDR3 protein: CAWTSLPGGGGNTIYF. The CDR3 DNA reads as TGTGCCTGGACATCCCTACCAGGGGGCGGTGGAAACACCATATATTTT. The V call is TRBV30, the J call TRBJ1-3, with TRBD1 matching 8 bases. J gave up 3 bases and V 4 bases, and 11 bases lay outside the gene matches. Germline assignment: CDR1 GTSNPN and CDR2 SVGIG (reference sequence). CDR3 length: 16 amino acids.

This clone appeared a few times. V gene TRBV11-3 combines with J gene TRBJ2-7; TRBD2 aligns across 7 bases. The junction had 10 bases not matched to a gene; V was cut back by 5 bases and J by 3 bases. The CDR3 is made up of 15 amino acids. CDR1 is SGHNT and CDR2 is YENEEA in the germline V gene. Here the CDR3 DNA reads TGTGCCAGCAGCCCCCAAGGGAGGGGTTTCTACGAGCAGTACTTC. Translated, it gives CASSPQGRGFYEQYF.

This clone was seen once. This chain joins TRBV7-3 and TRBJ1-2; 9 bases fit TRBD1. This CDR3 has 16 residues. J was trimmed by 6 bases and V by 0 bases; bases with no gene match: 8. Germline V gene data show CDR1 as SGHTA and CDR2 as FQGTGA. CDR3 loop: CASSLTSLQGADGYTF. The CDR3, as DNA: TGTGCCAGCAGCTTAACTTCACTACAGGGGGCGGATGGCTACACCTTC.

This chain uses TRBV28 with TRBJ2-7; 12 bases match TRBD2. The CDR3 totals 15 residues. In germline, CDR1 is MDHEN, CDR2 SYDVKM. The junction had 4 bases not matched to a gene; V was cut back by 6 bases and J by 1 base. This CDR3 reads CASRTTSGSSYEQYF. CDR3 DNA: TGTGCCAGCAGGACGACTAGCGGGAGTTCCTACGAGCAGTACTTC.

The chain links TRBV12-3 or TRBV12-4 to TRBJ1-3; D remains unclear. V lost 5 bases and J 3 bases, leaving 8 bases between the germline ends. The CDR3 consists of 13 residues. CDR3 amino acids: CASSQGIGNTIYF. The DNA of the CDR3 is TGTGCCAGCAGTCAAGGGATTGGAAACACCATATATTTT.

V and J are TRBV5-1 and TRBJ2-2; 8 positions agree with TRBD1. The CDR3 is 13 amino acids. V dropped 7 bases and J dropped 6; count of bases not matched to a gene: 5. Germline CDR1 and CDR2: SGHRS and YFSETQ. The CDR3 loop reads CASQAQGAGELFF. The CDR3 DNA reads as TGCGCCAGCCAAGCACAGGGGGCCGGGGAGCTGTTTTTT.

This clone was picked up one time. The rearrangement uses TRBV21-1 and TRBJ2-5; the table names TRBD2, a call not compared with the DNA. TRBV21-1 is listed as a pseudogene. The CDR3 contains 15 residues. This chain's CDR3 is CASSKCGLLRETQYF. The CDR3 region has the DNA TGTGCCAGCAGCAAATGCGGGCTGCTAAGGGAGACCCAGTACTTC.

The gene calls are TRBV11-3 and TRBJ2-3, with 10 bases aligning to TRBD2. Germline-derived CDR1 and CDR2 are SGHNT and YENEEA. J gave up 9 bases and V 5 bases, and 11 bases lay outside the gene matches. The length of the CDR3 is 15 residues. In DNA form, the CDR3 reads TGTGCCAGCAGCCAAAGCGGGAGGGCCGTTAGGACGCAGTATTTT. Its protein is CASSQSGRAVRTQYF.

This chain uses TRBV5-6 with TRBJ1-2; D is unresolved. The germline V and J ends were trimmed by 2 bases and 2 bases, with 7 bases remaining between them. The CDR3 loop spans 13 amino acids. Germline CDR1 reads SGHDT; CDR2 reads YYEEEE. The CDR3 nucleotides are TGTGCCAGCAGCTTCGAAGGGAACTATGGCTACACCTTC. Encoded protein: CASSFEGNYGYTF.

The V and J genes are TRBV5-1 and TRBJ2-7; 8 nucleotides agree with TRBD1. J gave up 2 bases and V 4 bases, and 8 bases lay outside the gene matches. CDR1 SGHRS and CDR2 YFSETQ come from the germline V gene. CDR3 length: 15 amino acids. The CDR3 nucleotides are TGCGCCAGCAGCGCTCAGGGGGCAGCGGCCTACGAGCAGTACTTC. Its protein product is CASSAQGAAAYEQYF.